There are a few counts of the clone carrying this TCR beta chain. This sample is drawn from a study of T cell responses to AZD1222 COVID-19 vaccine. CDR1 is MNHNY, CDR2 SVGAGI, per germline (reference sequence). Trimming left V 2 bases short and J 3 bases short, with 5 bases between. This CDR3 spans 13 amino acids. TCRdb keeps only in-frame clones here, not all; method: immunoSEQ multiplex PCR. Of under 200,000 clones listed, more than 80% are singletons. Sequencing was performed on peripheral blood, taken 28 days after the second dose of the MenACWY control vaccine. The chain is built from TRBV6-6 and TRBJ2-1; no definite D call. This receptor was taken from an adult who received the MenACWY meningococcal vaccine as a control. The CDR3 reads CASSYQVYNEQFF. CDR3 DNA sequence: TGTGCCAGCAGTTACCAGGTCTACAATGAGCAGTTCTTC.